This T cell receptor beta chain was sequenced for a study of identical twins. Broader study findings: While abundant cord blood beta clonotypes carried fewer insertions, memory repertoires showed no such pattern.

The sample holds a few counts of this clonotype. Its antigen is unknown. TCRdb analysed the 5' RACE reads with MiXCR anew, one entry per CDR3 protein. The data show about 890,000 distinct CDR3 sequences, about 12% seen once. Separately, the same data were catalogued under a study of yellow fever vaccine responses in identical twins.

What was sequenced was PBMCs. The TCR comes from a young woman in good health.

CDR3 loop: CASGTGLAGVRNEQFF. CDR3 nucleotides: TGTGCTAGTGGCACTGGACTAGCGGGAGTTAGAAATGAGCAGTTCTTC. V and J are TRBV12-5 and TRBJ2-1; 13 positions agree with TRBD2. CDR3 length: 16 residues. Per germline, CDR1 LGHNT and CDR2 FRNRAP. With 6 bases clipped from V and 7 bases from J, the junction kept 9 bases outside the gene matches.